These 21 T cell receptor beta chains share one sample of origin, sequenced in a study of shared clonotypes between healthy human individuals. Profiling relied on immunoSEQ multiplex PCR, and the TCRdb table lists in-frame clones only, not all of them. The sample yields some 2,500,000 clones, about 90% seen once. Material for sequencing was naive CD4+ T cells from PBMCs. Subset: CD45RA+ positively selected. Receptors were obtained from a man aged 18 to 29 in good health. Some clones in this sample may be carry-over from other donors' samples.

This chain links TRBV28 with TRBJ2-4; 14 nucleotides align to TRBD2. This CDR3 spans 21 amino acids. Germline values: CDR1 MDHEN, CDR2 SYDVKM. The V and J ends lost 1 base and 3 bases, in that order; junction bases with no gene match: 14. CDR3 in amino acids: CASSLLGLAGGGLVDKNIQYF. CDR3 coding DNA: TGTGCCAGCAGTTTATTAGGACTAGCGGGAGGAGGCCTCGTCGACAAAAACATTCAGTACTTC.

The V gene is TRBV4-2, the J gene TRBJ2-7; D is perhaps TRBD2 (5 bases). Trimming removed 4 bases at V and 4 bases at J, with 14 bases between. CDR3 size: 14 residues. CDR1 and CDR2 (germline): LGHNA, YNFKEQ. This CDR3 is CASSPQIGEYEQYF. The CDR3 DNA reads as TGTGCCAGCAGCCCCCAGATCGGGGAGTACGAGCAGTACTTC.

The V call is TRBV6-5, the J call TRBJ1-1; D remains unclear. V lost 2 bases to trimming and J lost 5 bases, with 9 bases between them. The CDR3 spans 13 residues. CDR1 and CDR2 (germline): MNHEY, SVGAGI. CDR3 in amino acids: CASSYGLGTEAFF. Written as DNA, the CDR3 is TGTGCCAGCAGTTACGGGCTAGGGACTGAAGCTTTCTTT.

This sequence joins TRBV25-1 and TRBJ2-3; D is possibly TRBD1 (6 bases). Germline V lookup: CDR1 MGHDK, CDR2 SYGVNS. CDR3 size: 16 residues. V lost 4 bases and J 1 base, leaving 15 bases between the germline ends. The CDR3 bases are TGTGCCAGCAGTGGGACCAGGGGTGCCCGCACAGATACGCAGTATTTT. The encoded protein is CASSGTRGARTDTQYF.

Concerning this clone itself: Other DNA sequences in the sample encode the same CDR3. V is TRBV5-4 and J is TRBJ2-5; possibly TRBD1 or TRBD2 for D (5 bases each). Germline values: CDR1 SGHNT, CDR2 YYREEE (reference sequence). The V end was cut by 1 base, the J end by 5 bases, with 9 bases between. CDR3 length: 13 amino acids. CDR3 protein: CASSLRGGETQYF. For the CDR3, the DNA is TGTGCCAGCAGCTTGCGGGGCGGGGAGACCCAGTACTTC.

This sequence joins TRBV2 and TRBJ1-5; D gene uncertain. This CDR3 spans 13 amino acids. With 5 bases removed from V and 6 bases from J, the gap between germline ends came to 11 bases. The germline CDR1 and CDR2 sequences are SNHLY and FYNNEI. The CDR3 DNA follows: TGTGCCAGCAGTTTCTACATTAGTCAGCCCCAGCATTTT. Amino acid sequence: CASSFYISQPQHF. Based on the CDR3 plus reference TRBV2 and TRBJ1-5, the full variable domain is EPEVTQTPSHQVTQMGQEVILRCVPISNHLYFYWYRQILGQKVEFLVSFYNNEISEKSEIFDDQFSVERPDGSNFTLKIRSTKLEDSAMYFCASSFYISQPQHFGDGTRLSIL.

Details on this clone: At the DNA level, this CDR3 is encoded by other sequences in the same sample as well. The J gene is TRBJ1-2, the V gene TRBV5-1; D unresolved. The CDR3 has 14 residues. The V gene's germline CDR1 is SGHRS and CDR2 YFSETQ. The V end lost 1 base, the J end lost 3 bases, and 10 bases lay between the germline ends. The CDR3 protein is CASSLLAEDYGYTF. The DNA for the CDR3 is TGCGCCAGCAGCTTGTTGGCGGAAGACTATGGCTACACCTTC.

The gene calls are TRBV28 and TRBJ1-5; 8 bases map to TRBD1. With 6 bases clipped from V and 5 bases from J, the junction kept 9 bases outside the gene matches. The germline V gene encodes CDR1 MDHEN and CDR2 SYDVKM. The CDR3 length is 15 residues. The CDR3, as DNA: TGTGCCAGCAGCCGTGGACAGGGAGTCTATCAGCCCCAGCATTTT. It specifies CASSRGQGVYQPQHF.

This chain connects TRBV28 to TRBJ2-1, with a possible D match to TRBD2 (5 bases). The CDR3 has 12 amino acids. Germline CDR1 reads MDHEN; CDR2 reads SYDVKM. Between the trimmed V and J ends, which lost 2 bases and 8 bases, there was a span of 7 bases. The CDR3 nucleotides are TGTGCCAGCAGTTTAAGAGGGCATGAGCAGTTCTTC. Translating gives CASSLRGHEQFF.

The rearrangement links TRBV21-1 to TRBJ2-3; the table's D call of TRBD2 was not tested on the DNA. TRBV21-1 is a pseudogene locus. CDR3 length: 17 residues. The CDR3 region has the DNA TGTGCCAGCAGCAAAGCTAAGCGGGAGAGAGGCACAGATACGCAGTATTTT. It is translated as CASSKAKRERGTDTQYF.

This chain links TRBV6-5 with TRBJ2-7, with 9 bases matching TRBD1. The CDR3 runs 16 residues. Germline assignment: CDR1 MNHEY and CDR2 SVGAGI. J gave up 2 bases and V 0 bases, and 5 bases lay outside the gene matches. CDR3 protein: CASSYSIGTGTYEQYF. The CDR3 DNA reads TGTGCCAGCAGTTACTCGATCGGGACAGGGACCTACGAGCAGTACTTC.

The chain has TRBV2 and TRBJ2-3; TRBD1 aligns across 7 bases. With 8 bases clipped from V and 0 bases from J, the junction kept 5 bases outside the gene matches. Per germline, CDR1 SNHLY and CDR2 FYNNEI. The CDR3 contains 14 residues. The CDR3 DNA is TGTGCCAGCGGGGGACAGCCTAGCACAGATACGCAGTATTTT. Encoded protein: CASGGQPSTDTQYF.

The chain combines TRBV5-8 with TRBJ2-6; the match to TRBD2 covers 7 bases. CDR1 is SGHTS and CDR2 is YDEGEE in the germline V gene. This CDR3 is 16 amino acids long. J lost 4 bases, V lost 2 bases, and 6 bases had no gene match. This CDR3 is CASSFVSGRGANVLTF. DNA of the CDR3: TGTGCCAGCAGCTTTGTGTCCGGGAGGGGGGCCAACGTCCTGACTTTC.

The V call is TRBV5-1, the J call TRBJ2-7; D remains ambiguous. The CDR3 totals 15 residues. Deletions cut 1 base from V and 0 bases from J, with 11 bases between. The germline V gene has CDR1 SGHRS and CDR2 YFSETQ. The chain's CDR3 is CASSLLYGSSYEQYF. CDR3 in DNA: TGCGCCAGCAGCTTGCTCTACGGCAGCTCCTACGAGCAGTACTTC.

The genes are TRBV30 and TRBJ2-1; D might be TRBD1 (6 bases). Germline loops: CDR1 GTSNPN, CDR2 SVGIG (reference sequence). Trimming removed 8 bases from V and 7 bases from J, with 18 bases in between. CDR3 size: 13 residues. The CDR3 spells CAQGILGRNEQFF. DNA of the CDR3: TGTGCCCAGGGGATCTTGGGCCGTAATGAGCAGTTCTTC.

The V and J genes are TRBV5-4 and TRBJ2-3; D is unresolved. This CDR3 is 12 amino acids long. CDR1 is SGHNT, CDR2 YYREEE, per germline (reference sequence). V lost 6 bases and J lost 2, with 7 bases in between. The DNA of the CDR3 is TGTGCCAGCACCACGACCACAGATACGCAGTATTTT. Its translation: CASTTTTDTQYF.

The chain has TRBV28 and TRBJ1-2; 8 bases agree with TRBD1. The V gene's germline CDR1 is MDHEN and CDR2 SYDVKM. The V segment lost 3 bases and the J segment 4 bases; nucleotides outside the gene matches: 7. The CDR3 sequence is 15 residues long. DNA of the CDR3: TGTGCCAGCAGTTTTTCGCAGGGGGCTGGCTATGGCTACACCTTC. It specifies CASSFSQGAGYGYTF.

This chain links TRBV27 with TRBJ1-1; D gene unclear. Trimming stripped 3 bases from V and 3 bases from J, with 11 bases between. Germline V CDR1 and CDR2: MNHEY, SMNVEV (reference sequence). This CDR3 spans 14 amino acids. The CDR3 protein is CASSLSPSDTEAFF. The CDR3 DNA reads TGTGCCAGCAGTTTGTCGCCCAGCGACACTGAAGCTTTCTTT.

CDR3 amino acids: CATRTSGTYNEQFF. CDR3 nucleotides: TGTGCCACCCGGACTAGCGGGACTTACAATGAGCAGTTCTTC. The gene calls are TRBV6-1 and TRBJ2-1; 12 bases map to TRBD2. The V gene's germline CDR1 is MNHNS and CDR2 SASEGT. J was trimmed by 4 bases and V by 10 bases; bases with no gene match: 5. CDR3 length equals 14 residues.

A remark on this clone: Other DNA sequences in the sample encode the same CDR3. The V call is TRBV20-1, the J call TRBJ2-1; D is uncertain. In germline, CDR1 is DFQATT, CDR2 SNEGSKA (reference sequence). V was clipped by 0 bases and J by 9 bases, with 6 bases between them. The CDR3 has 11 residues. As DNA, the CDR3 is TGCAGTGCTAGAGATCGGGCTGAGCAGTTCTTC. The encoded protein is CSARDRAEQFF.

The V and J genes are TRBV2 and TRBJ1-1, with D tentatively TRBD1 (5 bases). Germline CDR1 SNHLY, CDR2 FYNNEI. This CDR3 comprises 15 residues. V lost 0 bases and J lost 5, with 13 bases in between. CDR3 residues: CASSEAGGPGTEAFF. For the CDR3, the DNA is TGTGCCAGCAGTGAAGCGGGTGGGCCAGGGACTGAAGCTTTCTTT. Using reference TRBV2 and TRBJ1-1 for the parts outside the CDR3, the full variable domain is EPEVTQTPSHQVTQMGQEVILRCVPISNHLYFYWYRQILGQKVEFLVSFYNNEISEKSEIFDDQFSVERPDGSNFTLKIRSTKLEDSAMYFCASSEAGGPGTEAFFGQGTRLTVV.